Presented here are 15 T cell receptor beta chains from one specimen sequenced in a study of cytomegalovirus exposure and HLA in healthy donors. The primer mix had 60 Vbeta and 13 Jbeta primers. The table came from immunoSEQ multiplex PCR; TCRdb's copy has only in-frame clones and leaves some out. Of about 140,000 clones listed, more than 70% were seen once; the top ten hold roughly 2%. Sequenced input: PBMCs. These receptors all come from a man aged 25-45 years in good health and CMV-seronegative.

The chain couples TRBV5-1 to TRBJ2-1; D gene unclear. CDR3 length: 14 residues. CDR1 is SGHRS, CDR2 YFSETQ, per germline. V was trimmed by 0 bases and J by 6 bases, leaving 10 bases between them. The CDR3 region has the DNA TGCGCCAGCAGCTTGGGAGGCGAGGCCAATGAGCAGTTCTTC. It translates to CASSLGGEANEQFF.

The gene calls are TRBV28 and TRBJ1-2; the match to TRBD1 covers 12 bases. Losses at the gene ends were 7 bases for V and 5 bases for J; bases not matched to a gene: 11. The CDR3 runs 16 residues. The germline gives CDR1 MDHEN, CDR2 SYDVKM. The CDR3 loop is CASTTGDRGRRYGYTF. Written as DNA, the CDR3 is TGTGCCAGCACCACGGGGGACAGGGGGCGCCGGTATGGCTACACCTTC.

The rearrangement joins TRBV6-5 to TRBJ2-5; possibly TRBD1 for D (6 bases). With 5 bases removed from V and 3 bases from J, the gap between germline ends came to 10 bases. This CDR3 has 13 residues. From germline, CDR1 is MNHEY and CDR2 SVGAGI. CDR3 bases: TGTGCCAGCAGTCCCAGGGGTGAAGAGACCCAGTACTTC. Its translation is CASSPRGEETQYF.

J is TRBJ2-6 and V is TRBV15; 7 bases line up with TRBD1. Germline lookup yields CDR1 LNHNV and CDR2 YYDKDF (reference sequence). J lost 1 base, V lost 4 bases, and 10 bases had no gene match. The CDR3 totals 18 residues. The CDR3 sequence: CATSTEGQYSSGANVLTF. The CDR3 DNA follows: TGTGCCACCAGCACCGAGGGACAGTATTCTTCTGGGGCCAACGTCCTGACTTTC.

This chain links TRBV10-2 with TRBJ2-2; 9 nucleotides match TRBD2. V gave up 4 bases and J gave up 0 bases; unmatched junction bases: 3. The CDR3 totals 16 residues. CDR1 and CDR2 from the germline V gene are WSHSY and SAAADI. CDR3 loop: CASSVSGSSNTGELFF. As DNA, the CDR3 is TGCGCCAGCAGTGTTAGCGGGAGTTCGAACACCGGGGAGCTGTTTTTT.

The chain is built from TRBV19 and TRBJ2-7; TRBD1 matches at 8 bases. The CDR3 totals 16 residues. Germline CDR1 is LNHDA and CDR2 is SQIVND (reference sequence). Trimming at V came to 7 bases and at J to 0 bases, leaving 11 bases not matched to a gene. CDR3 DNA: TGTGCCAGTAAGGTTAGTGGGGGACAGGACTCCTACGAGCAGTACTTC. It codes for CASKVSGGQDSYEQYF.

As for this clone: This sample includes further DNA sequences coding for the same CDR3. The rearrangement links TRBV19 to TRBJ2-7; 10 bases match TRBD2. Germline V gives CDR1 LNHDA, CDR2 SQIVND (reference sequence). Unmatched junction bases numbered 5, after V lost 5 bases and J lost 1 base. This CDR3 contains 15 residues. CDR3 residues: CASSSRTSGSYEQYF. Written as DNA, the CDR3 is TGTGCCAGTAGTTCCAGGACTAGCGGTTCCTACGAGCAGTACTTC.

V and J are TRBV29-1 and TRBJ1-2; 7 bases line up with TRBD1. This CDR3 spans 12 amino acids. The germline CDR1 and CDR2 sequences are SQVTM and ANQGSEA. Unmatched junction bases numbered 5, after V lost 6 bases and J lost 4 bases. CDR3 in DNA: TGCAGCGTCGAACAGGGGACCTATGGCTACACCTTC. Its protein product is CSVEQGTYGYTF.

The chain is built from TRBV28 and TRBJ2-5, with 11 bases matching TRBD1. The J segment lost 5 bases and the V segment lost 6 bases, leaving 8 bases of the junction unmatched. This CDR3 spans 15 amino acids. Germline V CDR1 and CDR2: MDHEN, SYDVKM. The CDR3 region has the DNA TGTGCCAGCAGGACCTGGGACAGGGGGGGGGAGACCCAGTACTTC. This encodes CASRTWDRGGETQYF.

The chain uses TRBV6-5 and TRBJ2-7; 8 positions agree with TRBD1. The CDR3 sequence is 15 residues long. V shed 2 bases, J shed 7 bases, and the junction held 10 bases outside the gene matches. Germline values: CDR1 MNHEY, CDR2 SVGAGI. The CDR3 sequence: CASSYGLTGVREQYF. In DNA, the CDR3 is TGTGCCAGCAGTTACGGGTTGACAGGGGTGAGAGAGCAGTACTTC.

V and J are TRBV11-1 and TRBJ2-3, with TRBD1 matching 8 bases. The CDR3 contains 19 residues. The germline gives CDR1 SGHAT, CDR2 FQDESV (reference sequence). With 5 bases clipped from V and 0 bases from J, the junction kept 16 bases outside the gene matches. As DNA, the CDR3 is TGTGCCAGCAGCACCGGACAGGGACGGGCTTACAGCAGCACAGATACGCAGTATTTT. It is translated as CASSTGQGRAYSSTDTQYF.

The V gene is TRBV28, the J gene TRBJ2-7, with no clear D. This CDR3 has 12 residues. Trimming left V 2 bases short and J 2 bases short, with 4 bases between. Germline assignment: CDR1 MDHEN and CDR2 SYDVKM. The CDR3 loop is CASSLPAYEQYF. The CDR3 nucleotides read TGTGCCAGCAGTTTACCCGCCTACGAGCAGTACTTC.

The chain uses TRBV4-1 and TRBJ2-2; 16 nucleotides line up with TRBD2. CDR1 and CDR2 from the germline V gene are MGHRA and YSYEKL. The CDR3 totals 19 residues. V was clipped by 5 bases and J by 3 bases; unmatched bases: 9. The CDR3 DNA follows: TGCGCCAGCAGCAAACCGGGACTAGCGGGAGGGCCGGACACCGGGGAGCTGTTTTTT. It yields the protein CASSKPGLAGGPDTGELFF.

The gene calls are TRBV7-8 and TRBJ1-3, with D possibly being TRBD1 (6 bases). Germline assignment: CDR1 SGHVS and CDR2 FQNEAQ. The length of the CDR3 is 14 residues. V lost 1 base to trimming and J lost 6 bases, with 10 bases between them. The CDR3 region has the DNA TGTGCCAGCAGCTTAGAGGGACACAAAAACACCATATATTTT. Translation gives CASSLEGHKNTIYF.

This clone turned up a few times. This sequence joins TRBV7-3 and TRBJ2-5; 10 bases fit TRBD1. The CDR3 extends over 16 amino acids. After removal of 5 bases from V and 5 bases from J, the junction contained 11 bases not matched to a gene. Looked up from germline, CDR1 is SGHTA and CDR2 is FQGTGA. CDR3 coding DNA: TGTGCCAGCAGCAGCAACCCCGGGACAGGGGAGGAGACCCAGTACTTC. Its protein product is CASSSNPGTGEETQYF.